This passage covers 31 T cell receptor beta chains from one sample sequenced in a study of shared clonotypes between healthy human individuals. The protocol was immunoSEQ multiplex PCR, while the TCRdb copy is restricted to in-frame clones and leaves out a portion. The sample lists over a million clones; more than 75% were seen once. Sequenced sample: memory CD4+ T cells from PBMCs. As to subset: CD45RA-negative fraction. These TCRs come from a man between 18 and 35 years old in good health. Some clones in this sample may be carry-over from other donors' samples.

This sequence joins TRBV28 and TRBJ1-4; no clear D. The CDR3 loop spans 12 amino acids. Germline CDR1 MDHEN, CDR2 SYDVKM. The V and J ends lost 4 bases and 6 bases respectively, with 6 bases between them. The CDR3 nucleotides are TGTGCCAGCAGTTGGGAAGATGAAAAACTGTTTTTT. It is translated as CASSWEDEKLFF.

As concerns this clone: This sample includes further DNA sequences coding for the same CDR3. This sequence joins TRBV4-1 and TRBJ1-1; D gene unclear. V was shortened by 1 base and J by 1 base, with 4 bases between the two germline ends. CDR1 MGHRA and CDR2 YSYEKL come from the germline V gene. The CDR3 spans 13 residues. The CDR3 DNA follows: TGCGCCAGCAGCCAAGGACCGAACACTGAAGCTTTCTTT. Its protein is CASSQGPNTEAFF.

The chain links TRBV6-1 to TRBJ2-1; D remains ambiguous. The CDR3 has 14 amino acids. Trimming removed 11 bases at V and 0 bases at J, with 14 bases between. From germline, CDR1 is MNHNS and CDR2 SASEGT. DNA for the CDR3: TGTGCCTACAGACCAGGTAGCTCCTACAATGAGCAGTTCTTC. It yields the protein CAYRPGSSYNEQFF.

This chain uses TRBV5-6 with TRBJ1-5, with 8 bases that match TRBD1. The V gene's germline CDR1 is SGHDT and CDR2 YYEEEE. This CDR3 comprises 15 residues. V lost 2 bases to trimming and J lost 6 bases; unmatched junction nucleotides: 7. CDR3 DNA: TGTGCCAGCAGCTTTTTCCAGGGGGCAGCTCAGCCCCAGCATTTT. Amino acid sequence: CASSFFQGAAQPQHF. Looking up the rest from reference TRBV5-6 and TRBJ1-5 gives the full variable domain: DAGVTQSPTHLIKTRGQQVTLRCSPKSGHDTVSWYQQALGQGPQFIFQYYEEEERQRGNFPDRFSGHQFPNYSSELNVNALLLGDSALYLCASSFFQGAAQPQHFGDGTRLSIL.

V and J are TRBV18 and TRBJ2-7; D unresolved. Trimming took off 6 bases at V and 2 bases at J, with 11 bases between the two ends. This CDR3 region has 13 residues. Germline V gene data show CDR1 as KGHSH and CDR2 as LQKENI. The CDR3 protein is CASSGRDPYEQYF. The CDR3 DNA is TGTGCCAGCTCCGGCAGAGACCCCTACGAGCAGTACTTC.

The chain uses TRBV7-9 and TRBJ2-5; 8 nucleotides match TRBD2. CDR3 length: 18 amino acids. Trimming took 0 bases from V and 4 from J; bases not matched to a gene: 13. Germline CDR1 is SEHNR and CDR2 is FQNEAQ (reference sequence). In DNA, the CDR3 is TGTGCCAGCAGCTTAGCTTGGAGCCTAGCGGGTTCCCGAGAGACCCAGTACTTC. Amino acids: CASSLAWSLAGSRETQYF.

This clone has just one count. J is TRBJ2-5 and V is TRBV28; D unclear. V was shortened by 8 bases and J by 2 bases, with 9 bases between the two germline ends. CDR1 and CDR2 (germline): MDHEN, SYDVKM. The CDR3 is made up of 12 amino acids. The DNA for the CDR3 is TGTGCCAGCCTGGGCAGACAAGAGACCCAGTACTTC. Translation: CASLGRQETQYF.

The V gene is TRBV6-5, the J gene TRBJ1-1; D is perhaps TRBD1 (6 bases). CDR1 is MNHEY and CDR2 is SVGAGI in the germline V gene. CDR3 length: 14 amino acids. Trimming cost V 4 bases and J 5 bases, with 14 bases left between them. The CDR3 protein is CASSFRGVWTEAFF. In DNA, the CDR3 is TGTGCCAGCAGTTTCAGGGGAGTGTGGACTGAAGCTTTCTTT.

As concerns this clone: Other DNA sequences in the sample encode the same CDR3. In DNA form, the CDR3 reads TGCAGTGCTTTGAGTAATGAGCAGTTCTTC. Its translation is CSALSNEQFF. The chain combines TRBV20-1 with TRBJ2-1; no definite D call. This CDR3 is 10 amino acids long. With 5 bases removed from V and 7 bases from J, the gap between germline ends came to 6 bases. CDR1 and CDR2 from the germline V gene are DFQATT and SNEGSKA (reference sequence).

The gene calls are TRBV9 and TRBJ2-1, with TRBD2 identical over 10 bases. Germline-derived CDR1 and CDR2 are SGDLS and YYNGEE. CDR3 length equals 14 residues. With V trimmed by 7 bases and J by 5 bases, 6 bases remained unmatched. The CDR3 DNA is TGTGCCAGCGGACGGACTAGCGGAGACAATGAGCAGTTCTTC. It yields the protein CASGRTSGDNEQFF. Full variable domain (outside the CDR3, taken from reference TRBV9 and TRBJ2-1): DSGVTQTPKHLITATGQRVTLRCSPRSGDLSVYWYQQSLDQGLQFLIQYYNGEERAKGNILERFSAQQFPDLHSELNLSSLELGDSALYFCASGRTSGDNEQFFGPGTRLTVL.

This chain links TRBV11-2 with TRBJ2-1; D remains ambiguous. The CDR3 has 15 amino acids. Deletions cut 5 bases from V and 0 bases from J, with 11 bases between. CDR1 and CDR2 from the germline V gene are SGHAT and FQNNGV. CDR3 sequence: CASSLRSSSYNEQFF. CDR3 in DNA: TGTGCCAGCAGCCTGCGGTCGAGCTCCTACAATGAGCAGTTCTTC.

The chain has TRBV9 and TRBJ1-2; TRBD1 matches 10 bases. The CDR3 spans 16 residues. The germline V gene has CDR1 SGDLS and CDR2 YYNGEE. J was trimmed by 4 bases and V by 0 bases; bases with no gene match: 6. As DNA, the CDR3 is TGTGCCAGCAGCGTAGTGGGGACAGGGGCTGCCTATGGCTACACCTTC. The encoded protein is CASSVVGTGAAYGYTF. The full variable domain, completed using reference TRBV9 and TRBJ1-2, is DSGVTQTPKHLITATGQRVTLRCSPRSGDLSVYWYQQSLDQGLQFLIQYYNGEERAKGNILERFSAQQFPDLHSELNLSSLELGDSALYFCASSVVGTGAAYGYTFGSGTRLTVV.

As regards this clone: The sample holds other DNA sequences that translate to the same CDR3. This rearrangement joins TRBV18 to TRBJ2-3; the D is unclear. The germline CDR1 and CDR2 sequences are KGHSH and LQKENI. V was clipped by 0 bases and J by 0 bases, with 1 base between them. The CDR3 spans 13 residues. The CDR3 spells CASSPPSTDTQYF. The CDR3 nucleotides read TGTGCCAGCTCACCACCCAGCACAGATACGCAGTATTTT.

The chain carries TRBV7-3 and TRBJ2-3; TRBD2 agrees at 9 bases. CDR1 is SGHTA and CDR2 is FQGTGA in the germline V gene. The CDR3 totals 19 residues. The V segment lost 2 bases and the J segment 0 bases; nucleotides outside the gene matches: 12. DNA of the CDR3: TGTGCCAGCAGCTTAGATAGGGCTAGCGGGGCCCCTAGCACAGATACGCAGTATTTT. This encodes CASSLDRASGAPSTDTQYF.

The chain is built from TRBV28 and TRBJ1-2, with 9 bases lining up with TRBD1. The V gene end was trimmed by 9 bases and the J gene end by 5 bases; junction bases not matched to a gene: 7. This CDR3 is 13 amino acids long. Germline CDR1 MDHEN, CDR2 SYDVKM. As DNA, the CDR3 is TGTGCCAGTCGACAGGGGGAGGTATATGGCTACACCTTC. The encoded protein is CASRQGEVYGYTF.

This clone was found many times. This sequence joins TRBV6-5 and TRBJ1-5, with D uncertain. CDR1 and CDR2 from the germline V gene are MNHEY and SVGAGI. Between the trimmed V and J ends, which lost 2 bases and 5 bases, there was a span of 13 bases. The CDR3 extends over 15 amino acids. The CDR3 reads CASSYNRAGDQPQHF. The DNA for the CDR3 is TGTGCCAGCAGTTACAATCGGGCCGGCGATCAGCCCCAGCATTTT.

Comments on this clone: The same CDR3 also results from other DNA sequences found in this sample. CDR3 residues: CASSLDVSSTDTQYF. The DNA of the CDR3 is TGTGCCAGCAGCTTGGACGTCAGCTCCACAGATACGCAGTATTTT. This chain joins TRBV5-4 and TRBJ2-3; D is unresolved. The V and J ends lost 0 bases and 2 bases respectively, with 10 bases between them. This CDR3 contains 15 residues. Germline V gene lookup returns CDR1 SGHNT and CDR2 YYREEE (reference sequence).

The chain carries TRBV7-2 and TRBJ2-1, with 7 nucleotides matching TRBD2. This CDR3 contains 14 residues. V was pared by 0 bases and J by 9 bases, with 5 bases of the junction left unmatched. Germline-derived CDR1 and CDR2 are SGHTA and FQGNSA. The CDR3 DNA is TGTGCCAGCAGCTTAGCCGGACTAGATGGTGAGCAGTTCTTC. Its translation: CASSLAGLDGEQFF.

The chain couples TRBV19 to TRBJ1-2, with D unresolved. CDR3 length equals 12 residues. The ends were cut back, 3 bases at V and 8 bases at J, with 10 bases in the middle. Germline V lookup: CDR1 LNHDA, CDR2 SQIVND (reference sequence). For the CDR3, the DNA is TGTGCCAGTAGTATCTACAGAGAAGGCTACACCTTC. It codes for CASSIYREGYTF.

The chain carries TRBV6-1 and TRBJ2-4, with unresolved D. This CDR3 has 14 amino acids. CDR1 MNHNS and CDR2 SASEGT come from the germline V gene. Trimming stripped 6 bases from V and 0 bases from J, with 9 bases between. CDR3 in amino acids: CASRAELAKNIQYF. CDR3 coding DNA: TGTGCCAGCAGGGCAGAGCTAGCCAAAAACATTCAGTACTTC.

This sequence joins TRBV28 and TRBJ2-2; D is unclear. The length of the CDR3 is 15 residues. Trimming took off 3 bases at V and 6 bases at J, with 14 bases between the two ends. The germline V gene has CDR1 MDHEN and CDR2 SYDVKM. The CDR3 loop is CASSFGHHPPGELFF. The CDR3 DNA reads as TGTGCCAGCAGTTTCGGCCACCACCCCCCCGGGGAGCTGTTTTTT.

The chain links TRBV5-1 to TRBJ1-2; D is perhaps TRBD1 (5 bases). CDR1 and CDR2 (germline): SGHRS, YFSETQ. CDR3 length: 14 residues. Between the trimmed V and J ends, which lost 5 bases and 8 bases, there was a span of 19 bases. The CDR3 is CASSMAGEGAGYTF. The CDR3 coding sequence is TGCGCCAGCAGTATGGCGGGGGAAGGTGCGGGCTACACCTTC.

The rearrangement uses TRBV30 and TRBJ2-7, with D possibly being TRBD2 (6 bases). V gave up 5 bases and J gave up 3 bases, with 14 bases separating them. The CDR3 is 13 residues long. The germline V gene encodes CDR1 GTSNPN and CDR2 SVGIG (reference sequence). DNA of the CDR3: TGTGCCTGGTTGGGGGAGGAAAACTACGAGCAGTACTTC. It encodes CAWLGEENYEQYF.

The chain uses TRBV2 and TRBJ2-7; D is undetermined. The germline V and J ends were trimmed by 8 bases and 0 bases, with 14 bases remaining between them. In germline, CDR1 is SNHLY, CDR2 FYNNEI. The CDR3 covers 14 residues. CDR3 sequence: CASCRPLGSYEQYF. As DNA, the CDR3 is TGTGCCAGCTGTCGTCCCTTGGGCTCCTACGAGCAGTACTTC.

The chain recombines TRBV27 with TRBJ2-7, with D perhaps TRBD2 (7 bases). The CDR3 is 14 amino acids. Trimming removed 7 bases from V and 2 bases from J, with 15 bases in between. CDR1 and CDR2 (germline): MNHEY, SMNVEV (reference sequence). The CDR3 coding sequence is TGTGCCAGCACCCGAGGGGGGGGAGCCTACGAGCAGTACTTC. This translates into CASTRGGGAYEQYF.

This rearrangement joins TRBV6-5 to TRBJ2-6; no clear D gene. The CDR3 is 13 amino acids. V dropped 8 bases and J dropped 4 bases, with 9 bases sitting between them. Germline values: CDR1 MNHEY, CDR2 SVGAGI. In DNA form, the CDR3 reads TGTGCCAGCCGGAGCCCCGGGGCCAACGTCCTGACTTTC. Protein product: CASRSPGANVLTF.

The CDR3 bases are TGCGCCAGCAGCTTGATACAGGGCCAAGAGACCCAGTACTTC. It yields the protein CASSLIQGQETQYF. The chain combines TRBV5-1 with TRBJ2-5, with D tentatively TRBD1 (6 bases). This CDR3 spans 14 amino acids. Germline lookup yields CDR1 SGHRS and CDR2 YFSETQ. V shed 1 base and J shed 1 base, with 8 bases lying between them.

This rearrangement joins TRBV7-2 to TRBJ2-7; TRBD2 matches at 13 bases. J gave up 2 bases and V 2 bases, and 3 bases lay outside the gene matches. The CDR3 is 16 amino acids. Germline CDR1 is SGHTA and CDR2 is FQGNSA. The CDR3 spells CASSLRLAGGPYEQYF. The CDR3 DNA sequence: TGTGCCAGCAGCTTAAGACTAGCGGGAGGACCCTACGAGCAGTACTTC.

The chain combines TRBV7-9 with TRBJ2-5; the D is unclear. CDR1 SEHNR and CDR2 FQNEAQ come from the germline V gene (reference sequence). The ends were cut back, 1 base at V and 4 bases at J, with 7 bases in the middle. This CDR3 region has 13 residues. This CDR3 reads CASSLVTLETQYF. The CDR3 DNA is TGTGCCAGCAGCTTAGTTACCCTAGAGACCCAGTACTTC.

This chain connects TRBV5-6 to TRBJ2-5; D remains unclear. Germline V gives CDR1 SGHDT, CDR2 YYEEEE. Deletions cut 1 base from V and 5 bases from J, with 9 bases between. CDR3 length: 13 amino acids. CDR3 residues: CASSLLARETQYF. Here the CDR3 DNA reads TGTGCCAGCAGCTTGCTTGCCCGGGAGACCCAGTACTTC. Full variable domain (remainder filled in from reference TRBV5-6 and TRBJ2-5): DAGVTQSPTHLIKTRGQQVTLRCSPKSGHDTVSWYQQALGQGPQFIFQYYEEEERQRGNFPDRFSGHQFPNYSSELNVNALLLGDSALYLCASSLLARETQYFGPGTRLLVL.

The rearrangement uses TRBV25-1 and TRBJ2-3, with TRBD1 matching over 8 bases. The germline V gene encodes CDR1 MGHDK and CDR2 SYGVNS. Trimming took 6 bases from V and 3 from J; bases not matched to a gene: 8. This CDR3 is built from 15 residues. The CDR3 is CASRRGTGPTDTQYF. The CDR3 coding sequence is TGTGCCAGCAGGCGAGGGACAGGCCCTACAGATACGCAGTATTTT.